This T cell receptor beta chain was captured in a study of shared clonotypes between healthy human individuals. As for the study in general: CD4 naive and memory got three plates each, CD8 naive two, CD8 memory one. General observations from the study: Shared across a handful of donors were around 5% of the naive CD4 clonotypes. Generation probabilities of non-shared clonotypes were lower (relative to those shared by all four donors). Sharing of clonotypes among donors was expected to vary with sequencing depth.

About this clone: Its antigen is as yet unknown.

In the naive CD8 group, cells lacked CD45RO and were positively selected for CCR7, so terminally differentiated effector memory CD45RA+ cells were left out. Assay: immunoSEQ multiplex PCR; the TCRdb copy retains only in-frame clones and omits some. The sample carries hundreds of thousands of clones, around 96% recorded once. The ends were cut back, 4 bases at V and 10 bases at J, with 11 bases in the middle. This CDR3 spans 12 amino acids. Germline V gives CDR1 SEHNR, CDR2 FQNEAQ (reference sequence). The TCR was taken from a woman under 40 in good health. Sequences were obtained from naive CD8+ T cells sorted from blood. The rearrangement joins TRBV7-9 to TRBJ2-1; no clear D gene. The CDR3 loop reads CASSSIRSEQFF. CDR3 DNA: TGTGCCAGCAGCTCCATTCGCAGCGAGCAGTTCTTC.